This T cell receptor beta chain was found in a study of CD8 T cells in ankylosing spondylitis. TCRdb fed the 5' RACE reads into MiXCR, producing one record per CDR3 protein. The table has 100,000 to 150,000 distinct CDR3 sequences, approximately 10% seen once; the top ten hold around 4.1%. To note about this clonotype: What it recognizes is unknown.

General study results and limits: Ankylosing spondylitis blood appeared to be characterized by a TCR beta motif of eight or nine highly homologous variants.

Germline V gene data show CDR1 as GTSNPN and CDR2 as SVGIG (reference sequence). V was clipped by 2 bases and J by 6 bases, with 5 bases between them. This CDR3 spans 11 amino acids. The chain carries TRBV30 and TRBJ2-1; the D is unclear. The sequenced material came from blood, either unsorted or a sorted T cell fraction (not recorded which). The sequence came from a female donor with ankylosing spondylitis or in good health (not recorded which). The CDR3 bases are TGTGCCTGGAGTTCTAGCAATGAGCAGTTCTTC. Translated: CAWSSSNEQFF.